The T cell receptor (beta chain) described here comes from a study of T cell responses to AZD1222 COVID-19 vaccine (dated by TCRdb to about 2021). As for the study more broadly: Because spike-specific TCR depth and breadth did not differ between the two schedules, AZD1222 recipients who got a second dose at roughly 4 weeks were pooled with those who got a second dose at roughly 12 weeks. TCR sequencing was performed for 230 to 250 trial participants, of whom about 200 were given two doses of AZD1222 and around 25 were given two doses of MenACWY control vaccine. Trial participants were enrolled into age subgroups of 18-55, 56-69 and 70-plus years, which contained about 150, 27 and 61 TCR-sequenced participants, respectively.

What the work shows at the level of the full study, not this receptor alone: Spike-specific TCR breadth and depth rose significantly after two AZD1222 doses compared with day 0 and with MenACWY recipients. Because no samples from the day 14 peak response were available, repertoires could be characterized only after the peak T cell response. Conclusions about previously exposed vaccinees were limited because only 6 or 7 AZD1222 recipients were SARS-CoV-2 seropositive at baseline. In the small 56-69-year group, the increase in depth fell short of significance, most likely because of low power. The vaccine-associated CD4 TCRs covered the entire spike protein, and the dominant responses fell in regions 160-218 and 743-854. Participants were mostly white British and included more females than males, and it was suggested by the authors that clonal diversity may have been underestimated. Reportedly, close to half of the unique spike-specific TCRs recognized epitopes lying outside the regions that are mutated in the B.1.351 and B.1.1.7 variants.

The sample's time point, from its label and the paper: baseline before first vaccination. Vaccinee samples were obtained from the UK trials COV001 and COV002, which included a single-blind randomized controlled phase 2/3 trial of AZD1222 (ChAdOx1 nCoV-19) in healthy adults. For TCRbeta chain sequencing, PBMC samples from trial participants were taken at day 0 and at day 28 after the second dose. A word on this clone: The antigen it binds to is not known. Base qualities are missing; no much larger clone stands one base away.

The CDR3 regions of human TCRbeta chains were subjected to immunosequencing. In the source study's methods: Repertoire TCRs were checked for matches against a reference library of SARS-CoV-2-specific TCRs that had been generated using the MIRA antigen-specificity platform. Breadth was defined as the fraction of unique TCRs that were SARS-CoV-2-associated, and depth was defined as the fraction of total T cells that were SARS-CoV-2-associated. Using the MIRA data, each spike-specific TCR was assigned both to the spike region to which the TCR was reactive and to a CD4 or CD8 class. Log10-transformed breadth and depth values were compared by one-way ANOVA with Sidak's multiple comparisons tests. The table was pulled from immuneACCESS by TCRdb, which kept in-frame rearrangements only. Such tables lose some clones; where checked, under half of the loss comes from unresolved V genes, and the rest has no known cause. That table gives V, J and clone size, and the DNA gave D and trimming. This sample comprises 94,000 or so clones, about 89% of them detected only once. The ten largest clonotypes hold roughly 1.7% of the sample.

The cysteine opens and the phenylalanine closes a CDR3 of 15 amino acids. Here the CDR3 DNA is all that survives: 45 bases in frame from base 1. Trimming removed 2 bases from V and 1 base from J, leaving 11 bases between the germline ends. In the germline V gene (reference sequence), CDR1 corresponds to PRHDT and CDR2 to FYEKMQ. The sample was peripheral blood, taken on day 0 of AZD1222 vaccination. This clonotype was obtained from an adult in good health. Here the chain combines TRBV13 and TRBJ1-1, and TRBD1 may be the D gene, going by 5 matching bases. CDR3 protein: CASSLKPGGNTEAFF. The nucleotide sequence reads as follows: TGTGCCAGCAGCTTAAAGCCGGGGGGGAACACTGAAGCTTTCTTT.